Detailed here is one T cell receptor (beta chain). The CDR3 is 15 residues long. Germline CDR1 reads MGHRA; CDR2 reads YSYEKL. Between the trimmed V and J ends, which lost 0 bases and 6 bases, there was a span of 12 bases. Per the study methods: It was from reference gene primer amplification that nucleated cell counts were estimated. Assay used: immunoSEQ multiplex PCR; TCRdb lists only in-frame clones, some missing. V and J calls and clone size are as listed in that table; D and trimming were resolved from the DNA. The table records roughly 240,000 clones, about 90% of them present only once. This entry is derived from a study of blood T cell repertoires in COVID-19. Study at large: Sites across the United States, Italy and Spain contributed samples from acute and convalescent COVID-19. Nucleic acid was either cDNA or gDNA, and it came from T cells, B-cell-depleted T cells, or PBMCs.

The clonotype originates from a woman in her twenties or thirties who had recovered from COVID-19. Specimen: peripheral blood. V is TRBV4-1 and J is TRBJ1-5; D is unclear. The CDR3 DNA sequence: TGCGCCAGCAGCCAAGAGAATCGGGAAAGTCAGCCCCAGCATTTT. This sequence encodes CASSQENRESQPQHF.